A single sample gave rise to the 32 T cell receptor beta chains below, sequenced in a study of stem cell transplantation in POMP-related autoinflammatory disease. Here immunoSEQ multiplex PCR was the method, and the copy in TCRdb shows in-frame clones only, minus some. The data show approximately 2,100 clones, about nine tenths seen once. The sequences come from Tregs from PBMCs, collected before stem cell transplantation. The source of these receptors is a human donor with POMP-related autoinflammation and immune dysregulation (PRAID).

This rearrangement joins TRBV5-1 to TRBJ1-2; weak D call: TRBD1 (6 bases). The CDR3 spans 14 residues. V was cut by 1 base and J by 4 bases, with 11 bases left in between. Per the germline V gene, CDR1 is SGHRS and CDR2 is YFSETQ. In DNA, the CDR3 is TGCGCCAGCAGCTTGAGGGGGGAGAGCTATGGCTACACCTTC. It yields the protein CASSLRGESYGYTF.

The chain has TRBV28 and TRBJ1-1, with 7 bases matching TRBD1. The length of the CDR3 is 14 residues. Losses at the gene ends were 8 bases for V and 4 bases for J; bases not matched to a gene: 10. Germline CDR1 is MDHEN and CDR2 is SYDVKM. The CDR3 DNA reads TGTGCCAGCGGGAGCTTCCCAGGGGGCACTGAAGCTTTCTTT. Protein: CASGSFPGGTEAFF.

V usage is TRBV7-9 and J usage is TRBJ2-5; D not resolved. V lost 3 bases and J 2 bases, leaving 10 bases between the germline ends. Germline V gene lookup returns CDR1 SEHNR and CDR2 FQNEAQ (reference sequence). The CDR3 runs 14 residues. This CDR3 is CASSFFPLQETQYF. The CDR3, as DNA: TGTGCCAGCAGCTTTTTTCCCCTACAAGAGACCCAGTACTTC. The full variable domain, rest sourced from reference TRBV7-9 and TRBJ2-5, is DTGVSQNPRHKITKRGQNVTFRCDPISEHNRLYWYRQTLGQGPEFLTYFQNEAQLEKSRLLSDRFSAERPKGSFSTLEIQRTEQGDSAMYLCASSFFPLQETQYFGPGTRLLVL.

The CDR3 DNA sequence: TGTGCCAGCAGTGAAGTTGATATTAACTATGGCTACACCTTC. Translating gives CASSEVDINYGYTF. The genes are TRBV6-1 and TRBJ1-2; D is uncertain. V was clipped by 1 base and J by 1 base, with 7 bases between them. The CDR3 totals 14 residues. The germline gives CDR1 MNHNS, CDR2 SASEGT.

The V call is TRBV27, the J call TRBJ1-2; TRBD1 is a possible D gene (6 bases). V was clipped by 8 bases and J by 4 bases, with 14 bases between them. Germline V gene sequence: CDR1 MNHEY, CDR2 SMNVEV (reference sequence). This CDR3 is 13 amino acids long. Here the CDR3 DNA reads TGTGCCAGCTGGGGGCGGGGGGCCTATGGCTACACCTTC. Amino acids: CASWGRGAYGYTF.

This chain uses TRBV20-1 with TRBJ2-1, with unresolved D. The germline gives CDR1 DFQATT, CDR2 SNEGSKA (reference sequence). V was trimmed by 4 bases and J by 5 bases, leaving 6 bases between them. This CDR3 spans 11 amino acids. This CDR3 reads CSAMGNNEQFF. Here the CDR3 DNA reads TGCAGTGCTATGGGGAACAATGAGCAGTTCTTC.

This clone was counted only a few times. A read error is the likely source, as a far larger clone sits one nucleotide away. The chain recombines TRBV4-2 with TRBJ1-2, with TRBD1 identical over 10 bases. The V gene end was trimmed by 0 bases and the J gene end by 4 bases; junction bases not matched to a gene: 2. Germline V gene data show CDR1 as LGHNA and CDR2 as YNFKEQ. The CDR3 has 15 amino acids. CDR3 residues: CASSQDRTGGYGYTF. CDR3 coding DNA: TGTGCCAGCAGCCAAGATCGGACAGGGGGCTATGGCTACACCTTC.

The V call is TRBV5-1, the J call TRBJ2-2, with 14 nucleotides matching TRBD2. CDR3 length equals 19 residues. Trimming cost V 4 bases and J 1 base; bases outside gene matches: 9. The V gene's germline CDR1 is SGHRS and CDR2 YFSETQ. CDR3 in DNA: TGCGCCAGCAGCGTATCACCGGGACTAGCGGGGGTGAACACCGGGGAGCTGTTTTTT. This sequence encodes CASSVSPGLAGVNTGELFF. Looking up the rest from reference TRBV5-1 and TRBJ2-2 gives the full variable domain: KAGVTQTPRYLIKTRGQQVTLSCSPISGHRSVSWYQQTPGQGLQFLFEYFSETQRNKGNFPGRFSGRQFSNSRSEMNVSTLELGDSALYLCASSVSPGLAGVNTGELFFGEGSRLTVL.

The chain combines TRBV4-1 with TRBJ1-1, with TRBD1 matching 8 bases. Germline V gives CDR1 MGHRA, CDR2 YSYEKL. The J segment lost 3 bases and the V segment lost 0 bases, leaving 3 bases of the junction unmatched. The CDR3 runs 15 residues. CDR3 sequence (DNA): TGCGCCAGCAGCCAAGAGGACAGGGTCGACACTGAAGCTTTCTTT. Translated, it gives CASSQEDRVDTEAFF.

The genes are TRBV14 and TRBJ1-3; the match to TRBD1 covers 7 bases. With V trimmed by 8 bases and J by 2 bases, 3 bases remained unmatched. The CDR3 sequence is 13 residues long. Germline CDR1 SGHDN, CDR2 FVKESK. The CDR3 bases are TGTGCCAGCCAAGGGACAGCTGGAAACACCATATATTTT. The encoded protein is CASQGTAGNTIYF. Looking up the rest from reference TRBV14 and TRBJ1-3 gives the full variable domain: EAGVTQFPSHSVIEKGQTVTLRCDPISGHDNLYWYRRVMGKEIKFLLHFVKESKQDESGMPNNRFLAERTGGTYSTLKVQPAELEDSGVYFCASQGTAGNTIYFGEGSWLTVV.

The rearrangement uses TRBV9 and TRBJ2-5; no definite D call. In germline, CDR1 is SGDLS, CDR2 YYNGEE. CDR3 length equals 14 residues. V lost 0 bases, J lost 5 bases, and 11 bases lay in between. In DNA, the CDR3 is TGTGCCAGCAGCGTAGATTACTGGAAGGAGACCCAGTACTTC. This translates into CASSVDYWKETQYF. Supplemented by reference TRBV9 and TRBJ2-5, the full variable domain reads DSGVTQTPKHLITATGQRVTLRCSPRSGDLSVYWYQQSLDQGLQFLIQYYNGEERAKGNILERFSAQQFPDLHSELNLSSLELGDSALYFCASSVDYWKETQYFGPGTRLLVL.

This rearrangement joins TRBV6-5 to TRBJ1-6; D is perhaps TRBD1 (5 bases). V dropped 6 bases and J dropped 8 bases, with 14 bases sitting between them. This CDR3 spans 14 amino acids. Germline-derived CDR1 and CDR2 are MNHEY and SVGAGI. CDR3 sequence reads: CASRRQRIHSPLHF. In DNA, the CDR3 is TGTGCCAGCAGAAGACAGCGGATACATTCACCCCTCCACTTT.

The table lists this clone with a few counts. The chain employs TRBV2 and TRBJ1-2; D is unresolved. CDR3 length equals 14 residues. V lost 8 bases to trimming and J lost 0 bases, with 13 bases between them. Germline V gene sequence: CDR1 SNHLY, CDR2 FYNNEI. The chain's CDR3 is CASHGRLANYGYTF. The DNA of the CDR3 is TGTGCCAGCCATGGGCGACTAGCTAACTATGGCTACACCTTC.

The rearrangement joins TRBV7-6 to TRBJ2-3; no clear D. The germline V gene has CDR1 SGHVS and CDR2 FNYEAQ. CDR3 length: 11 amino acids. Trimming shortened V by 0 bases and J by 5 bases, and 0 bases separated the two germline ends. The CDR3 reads CASSLADTQYF. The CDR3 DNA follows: TGTGCCAGCAGCTTAGCAGATACGCAGTATTTT. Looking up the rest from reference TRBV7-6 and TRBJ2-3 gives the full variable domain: GAGVSQSPRYKVTKRGQDVALRCDPISGHVSLYWYRQALGQGPEFLTYFNYEAQQDKSGLPNDRFSAERPEGSISTLTIQRTEQRDSAMYRCASSLADTQYFGPGTRLTVL.

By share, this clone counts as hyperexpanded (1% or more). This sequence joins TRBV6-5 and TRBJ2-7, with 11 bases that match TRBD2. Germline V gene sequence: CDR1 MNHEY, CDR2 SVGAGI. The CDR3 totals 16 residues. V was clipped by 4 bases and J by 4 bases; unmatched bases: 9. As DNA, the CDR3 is TGTGCCAGCAGTTCCTTCAGACCTAGCGGGAGGTACGAGCAGTACTTC. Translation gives CASSSFRPSGRYEQYF.

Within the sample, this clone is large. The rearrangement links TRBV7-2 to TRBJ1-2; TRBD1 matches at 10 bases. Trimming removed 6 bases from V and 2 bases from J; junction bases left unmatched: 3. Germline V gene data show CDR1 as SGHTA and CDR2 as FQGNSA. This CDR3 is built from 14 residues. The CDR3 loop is CASRRQGANYGYTF. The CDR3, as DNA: TGTGCCAGCAGAAGACAGGGGGCGAACTATGGCTACACCTTC.

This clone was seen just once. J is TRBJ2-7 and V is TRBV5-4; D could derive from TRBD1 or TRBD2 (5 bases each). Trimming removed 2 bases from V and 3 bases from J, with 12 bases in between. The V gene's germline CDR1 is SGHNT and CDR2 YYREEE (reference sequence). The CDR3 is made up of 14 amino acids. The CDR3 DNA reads TGTGCCAGCAGCTTTGGGGGAAGGGGCTACGAGCAGTACTTC. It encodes CASSFGGRGYEQYF. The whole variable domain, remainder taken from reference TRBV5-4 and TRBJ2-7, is ETGVTQSPTHLIKTRGQQVTLRCSSQSGHNTVSWYQQALGQGPQFIFQYYREEENGRGNFPPRFSGLQFPNYSSELNVNALELDDSALYLCASSFGGRGYEQYFGPGTRLTVT.

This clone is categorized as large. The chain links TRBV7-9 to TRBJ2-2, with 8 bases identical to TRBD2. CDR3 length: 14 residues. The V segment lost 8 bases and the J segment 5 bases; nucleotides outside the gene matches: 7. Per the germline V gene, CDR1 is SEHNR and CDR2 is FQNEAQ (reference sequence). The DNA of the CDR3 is TGTGCCAGCGAACGCGGGGGGCTTACCGGGGAGCTGTTTTTT. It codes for CASERGGLTGELFF.

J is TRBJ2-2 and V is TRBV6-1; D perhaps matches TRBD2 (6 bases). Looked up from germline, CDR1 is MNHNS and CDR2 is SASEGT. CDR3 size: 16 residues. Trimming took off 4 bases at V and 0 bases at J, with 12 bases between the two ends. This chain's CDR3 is CASSGGRGANTGELFF. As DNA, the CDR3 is TGTGCCAGCAGTGGGGGACGCGGGGCGAACACCGGGGAGCTGTTTTTT.

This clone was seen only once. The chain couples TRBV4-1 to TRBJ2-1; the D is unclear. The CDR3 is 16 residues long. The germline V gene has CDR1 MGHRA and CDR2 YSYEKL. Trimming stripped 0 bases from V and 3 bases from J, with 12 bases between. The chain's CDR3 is CASSQDPDTNYNEQFF. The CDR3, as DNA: TGCGCCAGCAGCCAAGATCCGGATACTAACTACAATGAGCAGTTCTTC.

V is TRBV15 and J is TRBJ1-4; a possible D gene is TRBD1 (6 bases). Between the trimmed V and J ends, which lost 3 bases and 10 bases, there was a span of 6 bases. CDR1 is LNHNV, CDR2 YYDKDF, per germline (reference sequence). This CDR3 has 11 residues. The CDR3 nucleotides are TGTGCCACCAGCAGCAGGGGAAAACTGTTTTTT. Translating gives CATSSRGKLFF. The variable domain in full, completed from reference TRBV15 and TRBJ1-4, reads DAMVIQNPRYQVTQFGKPVTLSCSQTLNHNVMYWYQQKSSQAPKLLFHYYDKDFNNEADTPDNFQSRRPNTSFCFLDIRSPGLGDTAMYLCATSSRGKLFFGSGTQLSVL.

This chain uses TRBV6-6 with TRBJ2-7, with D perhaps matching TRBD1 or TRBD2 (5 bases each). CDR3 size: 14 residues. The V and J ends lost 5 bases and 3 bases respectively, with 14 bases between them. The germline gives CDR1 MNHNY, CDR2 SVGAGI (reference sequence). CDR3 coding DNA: TGTGCCAGCAGTAGAACCGGGACCCTCTACGAGCAGTACTTC. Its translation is CASSRTGTLYEQYF.

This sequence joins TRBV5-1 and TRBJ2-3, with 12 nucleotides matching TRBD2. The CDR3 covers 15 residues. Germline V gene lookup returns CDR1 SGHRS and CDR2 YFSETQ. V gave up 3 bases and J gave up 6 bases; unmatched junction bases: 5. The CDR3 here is CASSSRLAGADTQYF. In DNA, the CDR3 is TGCGCCAGCAGCTCAAGACTAGCGGGGGCCGATACGCAGTATTTT.

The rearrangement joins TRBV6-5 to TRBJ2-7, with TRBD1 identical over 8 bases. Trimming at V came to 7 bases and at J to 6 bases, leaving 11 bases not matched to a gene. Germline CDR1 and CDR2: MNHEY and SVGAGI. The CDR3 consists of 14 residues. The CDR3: CASTGTGGGGEQYF. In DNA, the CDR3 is TGTGCCAGCACCGGAACAGGGGGAGGTGGCGAGCAGTACTTC.

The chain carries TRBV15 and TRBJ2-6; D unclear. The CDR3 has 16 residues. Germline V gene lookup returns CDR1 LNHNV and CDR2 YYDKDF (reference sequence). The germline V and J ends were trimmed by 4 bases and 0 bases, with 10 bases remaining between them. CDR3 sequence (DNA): TGTGCCACCAGCATGGACCTATTCTCTGGGGCCAACGTCCTGACTTTC. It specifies CATSMDLFSGANVLTF. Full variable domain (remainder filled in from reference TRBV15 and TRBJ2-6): DAMVIQNPRYQVTQFGKPVTLSCSQTLNHNVMYWYQQKSSQAPKLLFHYYDKDFNNEADTPDNFQSRRPNTSFCFLDIRSPGLGDTAMYLCATSMDLFSGANVLTFGAGSRLTVL.

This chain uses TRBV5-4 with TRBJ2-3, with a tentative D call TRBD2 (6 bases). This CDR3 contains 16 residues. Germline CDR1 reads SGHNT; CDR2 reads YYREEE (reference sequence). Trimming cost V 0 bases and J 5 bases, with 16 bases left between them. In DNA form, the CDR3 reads TGTGCCAGCAGCTTGGAGAGCCCAACGGGAGTAGATACGCAGTATTTT. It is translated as CASSLESPTGVDTQYF.

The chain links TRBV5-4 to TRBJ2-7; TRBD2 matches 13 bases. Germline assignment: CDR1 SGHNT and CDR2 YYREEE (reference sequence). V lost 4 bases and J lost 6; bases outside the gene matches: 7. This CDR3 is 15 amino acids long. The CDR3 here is CASSLGLAGRGEQYF. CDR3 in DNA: TGTGCCAGCAGCCTGGGACTAGCGGGACGTGGCGAGCAGTACTTC.

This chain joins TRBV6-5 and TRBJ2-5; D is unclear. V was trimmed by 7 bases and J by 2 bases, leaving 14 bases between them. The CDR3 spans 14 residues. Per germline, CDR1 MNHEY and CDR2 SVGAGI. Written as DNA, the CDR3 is TGTGCCAGCACCTCACCGGGCCTGCAAGAGACCCAGTACTTC. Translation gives CASTSPGLQETQYF.

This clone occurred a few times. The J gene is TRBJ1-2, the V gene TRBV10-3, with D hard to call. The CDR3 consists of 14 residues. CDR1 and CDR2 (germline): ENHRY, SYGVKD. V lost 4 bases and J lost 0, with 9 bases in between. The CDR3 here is CAISGTKANYGYTF. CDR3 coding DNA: TGTGCCATCAGTGGGACTAAAGCTAACTATGGCTACACCTTC.

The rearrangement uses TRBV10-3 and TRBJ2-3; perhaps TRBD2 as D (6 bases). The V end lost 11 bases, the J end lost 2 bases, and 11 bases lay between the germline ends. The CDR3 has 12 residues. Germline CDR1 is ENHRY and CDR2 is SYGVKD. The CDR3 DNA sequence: TGTGCCGCCCGCGGGGTCACAGATACGCAGTATTTT. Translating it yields CAARGVTDTQYF.

The CDR3 region is CASSQTGPINSPLHF. The CDR3 DNA is TGCGCCAGCAGCCAAACAGGACCGATTAATTCACCCCTCCACTTT. The chain combines TRBV5-1 with TRBJ1-6, with D tentatively TRBD1 (5 bases). V lost 4 bases, J lost 6 bases, and 14 bases lay in between. In germline, CDR1 is SGHRS, CDR2 YFSETQ. The CDR3 is made up of 15 amino acids.

The CDR3 nucleotides are TGCGCCAGCAGCTTGGGTGGGGCGCTGACAGATACGCAGTATTTT. Translation: CASSLGGALTDTQYF. This sequence joins TRBV5-1 and TRBJ2-3, with D possibly matching TRBD1 (5 bases). V was pared by 0 bases and J by 3 bases, with 11 bases between. CDR1 is SGHRS and CDR2 is YFSETQ in the germline V gene. The CDR3 contains 15 residues.